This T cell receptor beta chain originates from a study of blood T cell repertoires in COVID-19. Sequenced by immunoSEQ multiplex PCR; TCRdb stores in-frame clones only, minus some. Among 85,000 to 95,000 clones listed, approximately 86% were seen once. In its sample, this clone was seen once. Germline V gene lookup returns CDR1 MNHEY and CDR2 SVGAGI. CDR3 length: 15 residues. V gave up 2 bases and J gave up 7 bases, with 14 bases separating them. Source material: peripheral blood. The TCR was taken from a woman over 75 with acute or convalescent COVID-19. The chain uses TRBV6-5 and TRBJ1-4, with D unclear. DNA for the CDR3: TGTGCCAGCAGTTACACCGGAGGGCTAGGTGAAAAACTGTTTTTT. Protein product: CASSYTGGLGEKLFF.